This entry concerns a single TCR beta chain. The antigen remains unidentified. Germline-derived CDR1 and CDR2 are SGHRS and YFSETQ. The trim removed 0 bases at V and 13 bases at J, leaving 12 bases unmatched. The CDR3 spans 14 residues. This record comes from a study of early stage breast cancer tumors. Overall study results and limits: Most shared enriched TCRB sequences were commonly generated ones.

Profiled with immunoSEQ multiplex PCR; TCRdb holds only in-frame clones, not every one. The sample yields more than 65,000 clones, around 80% seen once. The sequencing input was blood. This sequence was found in a person in their 40s with breast cancer. The chain employs TRBV5-1 and TRBJ1-2, with 7 bases that match TRBD1. The CDR3 loop is CASSLGTGVEGVTF. The CDR3 DNA reads as TGCGCCAGCAGCTTGGGAACAGGGGTAGAAGGGGTCACCTTC. The full variable domain, rest sourced from reference TRBV5-1 and TRBJ1-2, is KAGVTQTPRYLIKTRGQQVTLSCSPISGHRSVSWYQQTPGQGLQFLFEYFSETQRNKGNFPGRFSGRQFSNSRSEMNVSTLELGDSALYLCASSLGTGVEGVTFGSGTRLTVV.